This T cell receptor beta chain derives from a study of blood T cell repertoires in COVID-19. Turning to the study itself: The origin of the acute and convalescent COVID-19 samples was the United States, Italy and Spain. The cDNA or gDNA used as material had been derived from T cells, B-cell-depleted T cells, or PBMCs.

Seattle patient enrollment occurred during active infection, with longitudinal follow-up thereafter. Using immunoSEQ multiplex PCR, the repertoire was profiled, and TCRdb retains in-frame clones only, with some absent. The repertoire consists of about 230,000 clones, with roughly 79% occurring once and the leading ten covering 6.5% to 8.5%. This clone was counted a few times. The receptor was derived from a woman of 80 years or more with COVID-19, enrolled during active disease. The material sequenced was peripheral blood.

The CDR3 DNA reads as TGTGCCAGCAGTTACGGCCGGGGAACTGAAGCTTTCTTT. Residues: CASSYGRGTEAFF. This sequence joins TRBV6-5 and TRBJ1-1; D is ambiguous. CDR3 length: 13 residues. The V end was cut by 2 bases, the J end by 5 bases, with 9 bases between. Germline values: CDR1 MNHEY, CDR2 SVGAGI.